The clone carrying this TCR beta chain appeared a few times. Its antigen is not identified. These data originate in a study of T-cell memory formation after mild COVID-19. Findings of the study overall: Of the contracting clones, CD4+ ones lay mainly in CM and EM, and CD8+ ones in EMRA. Clones that shrank (day 15 to 85) were balanced CD4/CD8, whereas later expanders leaned CD4+.

TCRdb re-called the 5' RACE reads through MiXCR, storing one row per CDR3 protein. The table lists hundreds of thousands of distinct CDR3 sequences, roughly 17% of them singletons. Sequences were obtained from PBMCs or a T cell subset sorted from them (not recorded which). This clonotype originated in an adult woman who had mild COVID-19 (a few samples of this study predate the infection). Cell type and time point are not known.

The CDR3 nucleotides read TGCGCCAGCAGCGCCGTTGGGGGGGACACTGAAGCTTTCTTT. Translated: CASSAVGGDTEAFF. The chain uses TRBV5-1 and TRBJ1-1; possibly TRBD1 for D (5 bases). CDR3 length equals 14 residues. Germline V lookup: CDR1 SGHRS, CDR2 YFSETQ. The V and J ends lost 4 bases and 3 bases respectively, with 13 bases between them.